Following are 3 T cell receptor beta chains from one sample sequenced in a study of blood T cell repertoires in COVID-19. Clones were read by immunoSEQ multiplex PCR, and TCRdb kept only the in-frame ones, dropping some. The sample yields 30,000 to 40,000 clones, 89% seen once. Sequencing used peripheral blood. These receptors were obtained from a human donor in a cohort sampled during active COVID-19.

The chain employs TRBV9 and TRBJ2-4, with D hard to call. This CDR3 has 14 residues. Germline lookup yields CDR1 SGDLS and CDR2 YYNGEE. V was trimmed by 4 bases and J by 1 base, leaving 9 bases between them. This CDR3 is CASSRTVAKNIQYF. CDR3 DNA sequence: TGTGCCAGCAGCCGCACAGTCGCCAAAAACATTCAGTACTTC.

This rearrangement joins TRBV28 to TRBJ2-7, with D perhaps matching TRBD1 (5 bases). This CDR3 is built from 13 residues. Germline assignment: CDR1 MDHEN and CDR2 SYDVKM. The V end lost 5 bases, the J end lost 6 bases, and 14 bases lay between the germline ends. The CDR3 protein is CASSQGIGLEQYF. CDR3 nucleotides: TGTGCCAGCAGTCAGGGTATTGGTCTCGAGCAGTACTTC.

The chain links TRBV5-4 to TRBJ2-7; 8 nucleotides agree with TRBD2. J gave up 5 bases and V 0 bases, and 4 bases lay outside the gene matches. Germline V gene lookup returns CDR1 SGHNT and CDR2 YYREEE (reference sequence). The CDR3 length is 14 residues. CDR3 amino acids: CASSLDGRAHEQYF. Here the CDR3 DNA reads TGTGCCAGCAGCTTGGACGGGAGGGCCCACGAGCAGTACTTC. Together with reference TRBV5-4 and TRBJ2-7, the CDR3 gives the full variable domain: ETGVTQSPTHLIKTRGQQVTLRCSSQSGHNTVSWYQQALGQGPQFIFQYYREEENGRGNFPPRFSGLQFPNYSSELNVNALELDDSALYLCASSLDGRAHEQYFGPGTRLTVT.